These T cell receptor beta chains were read from a single sample in a study of PD-1 blockade in classical Hodgkin lymphoma. Only in-frame clones appear in the TCRdb table, and some are missing; sequencing was by immunoSEQ multiplex PCR. Among 20,000 to 30,000 clones listed, around 82% were seen once. Sequences were derived from peripheral blood mononuclear cells (PBMCs), sampled before the second cycle of nivolumab. All receptors derive from a human donor with classical Hodgkin lymphoma. Each CDR3 is given with its conserved first and last residue. D genes are given only for firm matches. Clone size is given for some rows only: seen once, a few or many times, or a class if the clone is expanded.

D gene	clone size	V gene	J gene	CDR3 DNA	CDR3 protein
NA	once	TRBV5-4	TRBJ2-5	TGTGCCAGCAGCCGGGGGCCAGAGACCCAGTACTTC	CASSRGPETQYF
NA	once	TRBV10-2	TRBJ1-1	TGCGCCAGCAGAATTGAGACTCCCACTTTCTTT	CASRIETPTFF
NA	once	TRBV7-9	TRBJ2-7	TGTGCCAGCAACATTCCAGGGTCCGAGCAGTACTTC	CASNIPGSEQYF
NA	NA	TRBV27	TRBJ2-7	TGTGCCAGCAGTTTAGGGAGACAGGGACTGGACGAGCAGTACTTC	CASSLGRQGLDEQYF
NA	NA	TRBV7-2	TRBJ2-2	TGTGCCAGCAGCCCCCCGGAACGCACCGGGGAGCTGTTTTTT	CASSPPERTGELFF
NA	few	TRBV19	TRBJ2-7	TGTGCCAGTAGAGGCCTCCAGGCAGCCAACTACGAGCAGTACTTC	CASRGLQAANYEQYF
NA	few	TRBV7-9	TRBJ2-7	TGTGCCAGCAGCCCCAGCCAGCTCGAGCAGTACTTC	CASSPSQLEQYF
NA	NA	TRBV10-3	TRBJ1-1	TGTGCCATCAGTGAGGGAGGGAACACTGAAGCTTTCTTT	CAISEGGNTEAFF
NA	NA	TRBV9	TRBJ2-3	TGTGCCAGCAGCCCCCGCACAGATACGCAGTATTTT	CASSPRTDTQYF
NA	NA	TRBV5-6	TRBJ2-7	TGTGCCAGCAGCTTACAGGGTGGTGTGTACGAGCAGTACTTC	CASSLQGGVYEQYF
NA	NA	TRBV4-3	TRBJ2-2	TGCGCCAGCAGCCTCCACCCCACGGACACCGGGGAGCTGTTTTTT	CASSLHPTDTGELFF
NA	NA	TRBV5-6	TRBJ1-3	TGTGCCAGCAGCATGACAGACTCTGGAAACACCATATATTTT	CASSMTDSGNTIYF
NA	NA	TRBV25-1	TRBJ2-7	TGTGCCAGCAGTGATCGAACCCTGTCCTACGAGCAGTACTTC	CASSDRTLSYEQYF
TRBD1	NA	TRBV27	TRBJ2-7	TGTGCCAGCAGTTCAACCCGCGCTAAACGGACAGGGTGGTCCTACGAGCAGTACTTC	CASSSTRAKRTGWSYEQYF
NA	NA	TRBV7-9	TRBJ2-5	TGTGCCAGCAGCCCCCAGCGCGTGGAGACCCAGTACTTC	CASSPQRVETQYF
NA	NA	TRBV28	TRBJ1-5	TGTGCCAGCAGTTTATTGTTTGTAAGAGGGGGAGGTCAGCCCCAGCATTTT	CASSLLFVRGGGQPQHF
TRBD1	NA	TRBV28	TRBJ2-1	TGTGCCAGCAGCCAGTTGACAGGGGGCTCCTACAATGAGCAGTTCTTC	CASSQLTGGSYNEQFF
NA	NA	TRBV28	TRBJ2-4	TGTGCCAGCAGTTGGACAGGGAGGGGGCTAGCCAAAAACATTCAGTACTTC	CASSWTGRGLAKNIQYF
NA	few	TRBV30	TRBJ1-2	TGTGCCTGGATGCTTTTTACAGGGAATGGCTACACCTTC	CAWMLFTGNGYTF
TRBD2	NA	TRBV10-3	TRBJ2-1	TGTGCCATCAGCCTACTACTAGCGGGGGGATACAATGAGCAGTTCTTC	CAISLLLAGGYNEQFF
TRBD2	NA	TRBV11-2	TRBJ2-7	TGTGCCAGCAGCTTAGAACTAGCGGGTAACTACGAGCAGTACTTC	CASSLELAGNYEQYF
NA	few	TRBV7-3	TRBJ2-6	TGTGCCAGCAGCTTATCCTCTACGGGGGCCAACGTCCTGACTTTC	CASSLSSTGANVLTF
TRBD2	NA	TRBV28	TRBJ2-3	TGTGCCAGCAGCCCCTCCGGGACTAGCGGGGGGGACGATACGCAGTATTTT	CASSPSGTSGGDDTQYF
TRBD1	NA	TRBV28	TRBJ2-7	TGTGCCAGCAGTCTTGACAGGGTAGCCTACGAGCAGTACTTC	CASSLDRVAYEQYF
NA	NA	TRBV7-2	TRBJ1-5	TGTGCCAGCAGCCCTGGGGCCAATAGCAATCAGCCCCAGCATTTT	CASSPGANSNQPQHF
TRBD1	NA	TRBV6-5	TRBJ1-2	TGTGCCAGCAGCAACGATAGGGACAGCTATGGCTACACCTTC	CASSNDRDSYGYTF
NA	medium-sized	TRBV5-1	TRBJ1-1	TGCGCCAGCAGCCCCATGGGTCAGACCAACACTGAAGCTTTCTTT	CASSPMGQTNTEAFF
NA	NA	TRBV4-3	TRBJ2-1	TGCGCCAGCAGCCAACTACTAAGCTCCTACAATGAGCAGTTCTTC	CASSQLLSSYNEQFF
NA	NA	TRBV7-6	TRBJ2-3	TGTGCCAGCAGCTTACGTTTGGAGGGGTTAGATACGCAGTATTTT	CASSLRLEGLDTQYF
TRBD1	NA	TRBV6-4	TRBJ2-1	TGTGCCAGCAGTGTGGGACAGAGCTCCTACAATGAGCAGTTCTTC	CASSVGQSSYNEQFF